The 23 T cell receptor beta chains below come from one sample, sequenced in a study of T-cell memory formation after mild COVID-19. TCRdb recomputed calls from the 5' RACE reads with MiXCR, one row per CDR3 protein. The sample lists roughly 550,000 distinct CDR3 sequences; roughly 22% were seen once. The sample consisted of PBMCs or a T cell subset sorted from them (not recorded which). Receptors were obtained from an adult woman who had mild COVID-19 (a few samples of this study predate the infection). Cell type and time point are not known.

In its sample, this clonotype was seen a few times. V is TRBV4-1 and J is TRBJ1-4; unclear D gene. CDR1 and CDR2 from the germline V gene are MGHRA and YSYEKL. V was cut by 3 bases and J by 6 bases, with 5 bases left in between. The CDR3 contains 12 residues. CDR3 nucleotide sequence: TGCGCCAGCAGCCATGCAGATGAAAAACTGTTTTTT. Translation: CASSHADEKLFF.

This chain uses TRBV5-1 with TRBJ2-4, with 8 positions matching TRBD2. CDR1 is SGHRS, CDR2 YFSETQ, per germline. With 1 base clipped from V and 0 bases from J, the junction kept 9 bases outside the gene matches. This CDR3 contains 18 residues. CDR3 loop: CASSLRSRGGLAKNIQYF. In nucleotides, the CDR3 is TGCGCCAGCAGCTTGAGAAGTCGGGGGGGCCTAGCCAAAAACATTCAGTACTTC.

The rearrangement uses TRBV5-4 and TRBJ2-7; 7 bases match TRBD1. CDR3 length: 15 amino acids. V lost 4 bases to trimming and J lost 3 bases; unmatched junction nucleotides: 10. Looked up from germline, CDR1 is SGHNT and CDR2 is YYREEE (reference sequence). The CDR3 protein is CASSPKGQTDYEQYF. For the CDR3, the DNA is TGTGCCAGCAGCCCCAAGGGACAGACCGACTACGAGCAGTACTTC. The full variable domain, its missing parts supplied by reference TRBV5-4 and TRBJ2-7, is ETGVTQSPTHLIKTRGQQVTLRCSSQSGHNTVSWYQQALGQGPQFIFQYYREEENGRGNFPPRFSGLQFPNYSSELNVNALELDDSALYLCASSPKGQTDYEQYFGPGTRLTVT.

In this sample, this clonotype turned up a few times. The chain's CDR3 is CASSLGLASALAKNIQYF. The CDR3 DNA is TGTGCCAGCAGTTTAGGGTTGGCATCGGCCCTAGCCAAAAACATTCAGTACTTC. The chain combines TRBV12-3 or TRBV12-4 with TRBJ2-4; unclear D gene. V lost 1 base, J lost 0 bases, and 16 bases lay in between. This CDR3 spans 18 amino acids.

V gene TRBV7-9 combines with J gene TRBJ2-7, with 7 bases that match TRBD1. Trimming took 5 bases from V and 0 from J; bases not matched to a gene: 13. The length of the CDR3 is 17 residues. Germline assignment: CDR1 SEHNR and CDR2 FQNEAQ (reference sequence). The CDR3 region is CASSDVQGRGPSYEQYF. The CDR3, as DNA: TGTGCCAGCAGCGACGTACAGGGGCGAGGGCCCTCCTACGAGCAGTACTTC.

This clonotype came up a few times. This sequence joins TRBV12-3 or TRBV12-4 and TRBJ1-2; D perhaps matches TRBD1 (5 bases). V was trimmed by 5 bases and J by 8 bases, leaving 18 bases between them. This CDR3 has 14 residues. The CDR3 sequence is CASSTGHVLGGYTF. The CDR3, as DNA: TGTGCCAGCAGTACAGGACACGTACTCGGGGGCTACACCTTC.

This clonotype was observed a handful of times. The chain joins TRBV10-3 to TRBJ2-1; maybe TRBD2 (5 bases). The ends were cut back, 4 bases at V and 5 bases at J, with 18 bases in the middle. The germline CDR1 and CDR2 sequences are ENHRY and SYGVKD. This CDR3 is built from 16 residues. The CDR3 here is CAISAAGGDSNNEQFF. The CDR3 coding sequence is TGTGCCATCAGTGCTGCTGGAGGAGACTCTAACAATGAGCAGTTCTTC.

The gene calls are TRBV2 and TRBJ2-1, with a tentative D call TRBD1 (5 bases). Germline V gene sequence: CDR1 SNHLY, CDR2 FYNNEI. The CDR3 contains 13 residues. Between the trimmed V and J ends, which lost 6 bases and 5 bases, there was a span of 11 bases. The CDR3 here is CASRTGRNNEQFF. In nucleotides, the CDR3 is TGTGCCAGCAGAACAGGACGAAACAATGAGCAGTTCTTC.

This clonotype was observed a handful of times. This sequence joins TRBV7-9 and TRBJ2-1, with 10 bases lining up with TRBD1. The CDR3 is made up of 16 amino acids. Germline V gene lookup returns CDR1 SEHNR and CDR2 FQNEAQ (reference sequence). V lost 4 bases to trimming and J lost 5 bases; unmatched junction nucleotides: 8. The CDR3 nucleotides read TGTGCCAGCAGCTCAACCGGGACAGGGGCCGACAATGAGCAGTTCTTC. Protein sequence: CASSSTGTGADNEQFF.

The V and J genes are TRBV4-3 and TRBJ2-1, with a possible D match to TRBD2 (6 bases). V was cut by 4 bases and J by 9 bases, with 19 bases left in between. The CDR3 contains 15 residues. Germline CDR1 and CDR2: LGHNA and YSLEER. In DNA form, the CDR3 reads TGCGCCAGCAGCCCCGCATCCGGGGGTCACGGTGAGCAGTTCTTC. This gives the protein CASSPASGGHGEQFF.

This clonotype showed up just once. The CDR3 region has the DNA TGTGCCAGCAGCGAAAACCGGGACCCCTATGGCTACACCTTC. As protein: CASSENRDPYGYTF. The chain has TRBV12-3 or TRBV12-4 and TRBJ1-2; D perhaps matches TRBD1 (5 bases). Between the trimmed V and J ends, which lost 6 bases and 4 bases, there was a span of 15 bases. The CDR3 runs 14 residues.

V is TRBV29-1 and J is TRBJ2-1; 10 bases line up with TRBD1. Germline CDR1 is SQVTM and CDR2 is ANQGSEA. V trimming: 5 bases; J trimming: 4 bases; junction bases outside the gene matches: 5. CDR3 length equals 14 residues. CDR3 DNA sequence: TGCAGCGTTTTTGACAGGGGGCTTTACAATGAGCAGTTCTTC. Translating it yields CSVFDRGLYNEQFF.

This clonotype appeared a few times. J is TRBJ2-1 and V is TRBV30; the match to TRBD1 covers 8 bases. There are 14 residues in the CDR3. Germline values: CDR1 GTSNPN, CDR2 SVGIG (reference sequence). J gave up 5 bases and V 3 bases, and 6 bases lay outside the gene matches. The CDR3 protein is CAWSAGTGNNEQFF. In nucleotides, the CDR3 is TGTGCCTGGAGCGCCGGGACAGGCAACAATGAGCAGTTCTTC.

In this sample, this clonotype turned up a few times. J is TRBJ2-1 and V is TRBV12-3 or TRBV12-4; 8 bases map to TRBD1. V trimming: 6 bases; J trimming: 8 bases; junction bases outside the gene matches: 15. This CDR3 has 16 residues. CDR3 region: CASSPGDRGTVYEQFF. As DNA, the CDR3 is TGTGCCAGCAGCCCAGGCGACAGGGGTACGGTCTATGAGCAGTTCTTC.

This clonotype was counted only a few times. V gene TRBV28 combines with J gene TRBJ2-7, with a tentative D call TRBD2 (7 bases). CDR1 is MDHEN and CDR2 is SYDVKM in the germline V gene. The CDR3 loop spans 14 amino acids. V lost 2 bases and J 5 bases, leaving 13 bases between the germline ends. In DNA, the CDR3 is TGTGCCAGCAGTTTACGGGGGGCCGGCGACGAGCAGTACTTC. This sequence encodes CASSLRGAGDEQYF. Variable domain in full (rest from reference TRBV28 and TRBJ2-7): DVKVTQSSRYLVKRTGEKVFLECVQDMDHENMFWYRQDPGLGLRLIYFSYDVKMKEKGDIPEGYSVSREKKERFSLILESASTNQTSMYLCASSLRGAGDEQYFGPGTRLTVT.

This clonotype has at least ten counts. The rearrangement uses TRBV5-1 and TRBJ2-2; D is perhaps TRBD1 (6 bases). The CDR3 covers 14 residues. Germline-derived CDR1 and CDR2 are SGHRS and YFSETQ. V was clipped by 4 bases and J by 8 bases, with 15 bases between them. The chain's CDR3 is CASSLLTGSGELFF. The CDR3 DNA follows: TGCGCCAGCAGCCTCCTCACAGGGTCGGGGGAGCTGTTTTTT. Based on the CDR3 plus reference TRBV5-1 and TRBJ2-2, the full variable domain is KAGVTQTPRYLIKTRGQQVTLSCSPISGHRSVSWYQQTPGQGLQFLFEYFSETQRNKGNFPGRFSGRQFSNSRSEMNVSTLELGDSALYLCASSLLTGSGELFFGEGSRLTVL.

This clonotype was counted ten times or more. The chain combines TRBV3-1 with TRBJ2-1, with 9 bases matching TRBD2. There are 14 residues in the CDR3. Trimming removed 10 bases from V and 4 bases from J; junction bases left unmatched: 8. Germline values: CDR1 LGHDT, CDR2 YNNKEL (reference sequence). CDR3 sequence: CATRASGEYNEQFF. The DNA of the CDR3 is TGTGCCACGAGAGCTAGCGGGGAATACAATGAGCAGTTCTTC.

This sequence joins TRBV6-2 or TRBV6-3 and TRBJ1-2; D unclear. The CDR3 extends over 20 amino acids. Germline assignment: CDR1 MNHEY and CDR2 SVGEGT. The germline V and J ends were trimmed by 0 bases and 2 bases, with 25 bases remaining between them. The CDR3 here is CASSYSHDLLVTGTNYGYTF. The CDR3 DNA sequence: TGTGCCAGCAGTTACTCCCACGACCTTTTGGTGACGGGTACCAACTATGGCTACACCTTC.

V and J are TRBV7-6 and TRBJ2-1, with D unclear. CDR3 length: 14 residues. V shed 4 bases and J shed 7 bases, with 14 bases lying between them. From germline, CDR1 is SGHVS and CDR2 FNYEAQ. CDR3 sequence: CASSSPPPGNEQFF. Written as DNA, the CDR3 is TGTGCCAGCAGCTCGCCCCCCCCCGGGAATGAGCAGTTCTTC.

The J gene is TRBJ1-4, the V gene TRBV25-1; 7 positions match TRBD1. From germline, CDR1 is MGHDK and CDR2 SYGVNS. The CDR3 covers 14 residues. Germline trimming cut 3 bases from V and 6 bases from J; bases unmatched to any gene: 4. In DNA, the CDR3 is TGTGCCAGCAGTGATGACAGGGCGTATGAAAAACTGTTTTTT. It encodes CASSDDRAYEKLFF. The complete variable domain, with remaining parts taken from reference TRBV25-1 and TRBJ1-4, reads EADIYQTPRYLVIGTGKKITLECSQTMGHDKMYWYQQDPGMELHLIHYSYGVNSTEKGDLSSESTVSRIRTEHFPLTLESARPSHTSQYLCASSDDRAYEKLFFGSGTQLSVL.

Comment on this clonotype: At one boundary the junction diverges from the germline segment, which might be a read error. The chain uses TRBV6-1 and TRBJ2-2, with D perhaps being TRBD1 or TRBD2 (5 bases each). Germline V lookup: CDR1 MNHNS, CDR2 SASEGT. The CDR3 spans 11 residues. CDR3: CASLRAGELIF. Here the CDR3 DNA reads TGTGCCAGCCTCAGGGCCGGGGAGCTGATTTTT.

The chain recombines TRBV6-5 with TRBJ2-4; TRBD1 matches at 7 bases. The CDR3 runs 15 residues. Germline assignment: CDR1 MNHEY and CDR2 SVGAGI. V was pared by 0 bases and J by 9 bases, with 8 bases of the junction left unmatched. CDR3 bases: TGTGCCAGCAGTTACTCTGAGGGGGCAACGGGCATTCAGTACTTC. Translated, it gives CASSYSEGATGIQYF.

V and J are TRBV4-2 and TRBJ2-1, with 12 bases fitting TRBD2. The CDR3 has 17 amino acids. V gave up 1 base and J gave up 8 bases; unmatched junction bases: 9. Germline V gene lookup returns CDR1 LGHNA and CDR2 YNFKEQ. The CDR3 loop reads CASSQVLGLAGGHEQFF. CDR3 DNA: TGTGCCAGCAGCCAAGTTCTAGGGCTAGCGGGAGGGCATGAGCAGTTCTTC.